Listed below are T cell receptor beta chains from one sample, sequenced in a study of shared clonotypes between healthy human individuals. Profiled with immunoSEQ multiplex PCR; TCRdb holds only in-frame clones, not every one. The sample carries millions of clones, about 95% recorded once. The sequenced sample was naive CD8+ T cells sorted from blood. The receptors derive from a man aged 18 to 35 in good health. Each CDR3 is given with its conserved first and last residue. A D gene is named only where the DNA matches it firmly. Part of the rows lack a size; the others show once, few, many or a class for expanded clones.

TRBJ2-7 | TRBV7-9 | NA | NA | CASSLAGESEQYF | TGTGCCAGCAGCTTAGCTGGAGAATCCGAGCAGTACTTC
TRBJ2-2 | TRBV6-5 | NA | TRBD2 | CASSYPGLGSPGELFF | TGTGCCAGCAGTTACCCGGGACTAGGGTCTCCCGGGGAGCTGTTTTTT
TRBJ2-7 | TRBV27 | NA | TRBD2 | CASSFGGGGPYEQYF | TGTGCCAGCAGTTTCGGCGGGGGGGGACCCTACGAGCAGTACTTC
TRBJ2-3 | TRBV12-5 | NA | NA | CASGWTVWPGTDTQYF | TGTGCTAGTGGTTGGACTGTGTGGCCGGGCACAGATACGCAGTATTTT
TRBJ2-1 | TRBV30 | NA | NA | CAWSVLADFYNEQFF | TGTGCCTGGAGTGTACTGGCGGATTTCTACAATGAGCAGTTCTTC
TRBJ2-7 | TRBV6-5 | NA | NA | CASGVSSYEQYF | TGTGCCAGCGGGGTCAGCTCCTACGAGCAGTACTTC
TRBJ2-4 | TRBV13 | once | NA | CASSLGGARGNIQYF | TGTGCCAGCAGTTTAGGGGGAGCTCGTGGAAACATTCAGTACTTC
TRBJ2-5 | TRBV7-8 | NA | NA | CASSRTGETQYF | TGTGCCAGTTCAAGAACAGGAGAGACCCAGTACTTC
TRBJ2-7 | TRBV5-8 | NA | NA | CASSYHTYEQYF | TGTGCCAGCAGCTACCACACCTACGAGCAGTACTTC
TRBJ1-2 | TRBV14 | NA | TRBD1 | CASSLDRGHSGYTF | TGTGCCAGCAGCCTCGACAGGGGCCACTCTGGCTACACCTTC
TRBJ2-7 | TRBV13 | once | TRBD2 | CASSLGASGSVYEQYF | TGTGCCAGCAGCTTAGGGGCTAGCGGGAGTGTATACGAGCAGTACTTC
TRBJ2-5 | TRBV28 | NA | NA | CASSLRGLEETQYF | TGTGCCAGCAGTTTAAGAGGGTTGGAGGAGACCCAGTACTTC
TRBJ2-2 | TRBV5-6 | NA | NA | CASTEGDWIANTGELFF | TGTGCCAGCACCGAGGGGGATTGGATCGCGAACACCGGGGAGCTGTTTTTT
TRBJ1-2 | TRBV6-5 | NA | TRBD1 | CASRPPGTGGDGYTF | TGTGCCAGCAGACCCCCCGGGACAGGGGGAGATGGCTACACCTTC
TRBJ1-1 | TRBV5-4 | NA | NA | CASSFVGASTEAFF | TGTGCCAGCAGCTTCGTGGGGGCGTCAACTGAAGCTTTCTTT
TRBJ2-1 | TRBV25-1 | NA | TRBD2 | CASIQRLAGRMYEQFF | TGTGCCAGCATACAGAGACTAGCGGGTAGGATGTATGAGCAGTTCTTC
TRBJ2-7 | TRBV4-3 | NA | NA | CASSQGSHSSYEQYF | TGCGCCAGCAGCCAAGGATCACACAGCTCCTACGAGCAGTACTTC
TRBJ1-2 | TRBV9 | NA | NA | CASSVGGVGYTF | TGTGCCAGCAGCGTAGGCGGGGTTGGCTACACCTTC
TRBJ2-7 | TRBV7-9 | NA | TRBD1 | CASSFDPTGTGHHEQYF | TGTGCCAGCAGCTTTGACCCCACCGGGACAGGTCACCACGAGCAGTACTTC
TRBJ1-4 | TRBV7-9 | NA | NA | CASSFSQQATNEKLFF | TGTGCCAGCAGCTTCTCTCAACAAGCAACTAATGAAAAACTGTTTTTT
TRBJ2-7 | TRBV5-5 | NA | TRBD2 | CASSFGLAGGPYEQYF | TGTGCCAGCAGTTTCGGGCTAGCGGGAGGCCCCTACGAGCAGTACTTC
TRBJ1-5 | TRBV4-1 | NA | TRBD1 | CASSDRQGREQPQHF | TGCGCCAGCAGCGATCGACAGGGAAGAGAGCAGCCCCAGCATTTT
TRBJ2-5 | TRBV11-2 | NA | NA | CASSLVGRDQETQYF | TGTGCCAGCAGCTTAGTAGGGCGGGATCAAGAGACCCAGTACTTC
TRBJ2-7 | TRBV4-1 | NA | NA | CASSQEIGTSSYEQYF | TGCGCCAGCAGCCAAGAAATAGGTACGAGCTCCTACGAGCAGTACTTC
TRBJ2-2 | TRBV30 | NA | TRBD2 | CAWTSGRRGELFF | TGTGCCTGGACTAGCGGGAGGAGAGGGGAGCTGTTTTTT
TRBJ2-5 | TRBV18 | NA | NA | CASSPYATPNTEQETQYF | TGTGCCAGCTCACCATATGCGACTCCCAATACCGAGCAAGAGACCCAGTACTTC
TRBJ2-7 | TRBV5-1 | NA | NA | CASSLEGGYEQYF | TGCGCCAGCAGCTTGGAGGGTGGGTACGAGCAGTACTTC
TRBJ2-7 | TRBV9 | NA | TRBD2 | CASSVEIGGASEQYF | TGTGCCAGCAGCGTAGAAATCGGGGGGGCATCCGAGCAGTACTTC
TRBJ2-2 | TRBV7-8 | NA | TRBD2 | CASSRTSGNTGELFF | TGTGCCAGCAGCCGGACTAGCGGAAACACCGGGGAGCTGTTTTTT
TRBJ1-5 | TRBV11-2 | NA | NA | CASSLGPETIQPQHF | TGTGCCAGCAGCTTAGGGCCGGAAACTATTCAGCCCCAGCATTTT
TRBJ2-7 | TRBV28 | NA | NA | CASSFGDEQYF | TGTGCCAGCAGTTTCGGGGACGAGCAGTACTTC
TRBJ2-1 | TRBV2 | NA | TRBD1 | CASTYGTGGNNEQFF | TGTGCCAGCACTTACGGGACAGGGGGCAATAATGAGCAGTTCTTC
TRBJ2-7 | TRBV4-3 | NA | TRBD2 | CASSQLAGTTYEQYF | TGCGCCAGCAGCCAACTAGCGGGAACCACCTACGAGCAGTACTTC
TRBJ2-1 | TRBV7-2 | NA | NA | CASSSPTEGEQFF | TGTGCCAGCAGCTCGCCTACAGAGGGTGAGCAGTTCTTC
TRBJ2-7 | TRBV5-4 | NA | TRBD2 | CASSSELTSGGSGDEQYF | TGTGCCAGCAGCTCGGAATTGACTAGCGGGGGGTCCGGGGACGAGCAGTACTTC
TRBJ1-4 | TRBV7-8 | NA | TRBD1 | CASSRRQGMREKLFF | TGTGCCAGCAGCCGTCGACAGGGGATGAGGGAAAAACTGTTTTTT
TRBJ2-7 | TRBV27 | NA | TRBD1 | CASSGTGTYEQYF | TGTGCCAGCAGTGGGACAGGGACCTACGAGCAGTACTTC
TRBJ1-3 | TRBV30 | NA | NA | CAWSSGLESSGNTIYF | TGTGCCTGGAGTTCGGGACTAGAATCTTCTGGAAACACCATATATTTT
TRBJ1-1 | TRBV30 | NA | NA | CAWSVSGERAFF | TGTGCCTGGAGTGTATCGGGGGAAAGAGCTTTCTTT
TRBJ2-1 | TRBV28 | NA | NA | CASSLRPAGRNEQFF | TGTGCCAGCAGTCTCCGTCCAGCGGGCCGAAATGAGCAGTTCTTC
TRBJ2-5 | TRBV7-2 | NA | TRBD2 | CASSPGLAGAPGETQYF | TGTGCCAGCAGCCCGGGACTAGCGGGAGCCCCGGGAGAGACCCAGTACTTC
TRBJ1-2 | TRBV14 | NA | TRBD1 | CASSGQGISLDYGYTF | TGTGCCAGTTCCGGACAGGGGATATCTCTCGACTATGGCTACACCTTC
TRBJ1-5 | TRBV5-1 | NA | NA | CASSLRGEGQPQHF | TGCGCCAGCAGCTTGAGAGGGGAAGGTCAGCCCCAGCATTTT
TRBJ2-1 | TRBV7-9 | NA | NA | CASSLQGNYNEQFF | TGTGCCAGCAGCTTACAGGGGAACTACAATGAGCAGTTCTTC
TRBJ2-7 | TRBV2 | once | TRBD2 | CASSEVAGPSYEQYF | TGTGCCAGCAGTGAGGTAGCGGGACCCTCCTACGAGCAGTACTTC
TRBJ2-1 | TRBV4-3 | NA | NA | CASSQVADDEQFF | TGCGCCAGCAGCCAAGTAGCAGACGATGAGCAGTTCTTC
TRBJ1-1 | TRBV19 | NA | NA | CASSIETKSDRNTEAFF | TGTGCCAGTAGTATCGAAACGAAGAGCGACAGGAACACTGAAGCTTTCTTT
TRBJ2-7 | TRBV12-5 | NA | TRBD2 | CASGLDGFASGYYEQYF | TGTGCTAGTGGTTTGGATGGGTTCGCTAGCGGGTACTACGAGCAGTACTTC
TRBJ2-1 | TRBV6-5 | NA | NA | CASRYDRYNEQFF | TGTGCCAGCAGATACGACAGATACAATGAGCAGTTCTTC
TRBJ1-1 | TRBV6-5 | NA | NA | CASTKGLGAEAFF | TGTGCCAGCACCAAGGGTCTCGGGGCTGAAGCTTTCTTT
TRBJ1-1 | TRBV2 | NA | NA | CGGGGTEAFF | TGTGGCGGAGGTGGGACTGAAGCTTTCTTT
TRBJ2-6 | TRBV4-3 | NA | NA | CASSQDIIDRLSGANVLTF | TGCGCCAGCAGCCAAGACATTATTGACAGGCTCTCTGGGGCCAACGTCCTGACTTTC
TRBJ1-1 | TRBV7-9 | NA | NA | CASSVPGLTEAFF | TGTGCCAGCAGTGTCCCAGGACTCACTGAAGCTTTCTTT
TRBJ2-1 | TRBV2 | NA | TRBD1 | CASSEGMTGFYNEQFF | TGTGCCAGCAGTGAAGGCATGACAGGGTTCTACAATGAGCAGTTCTTC